In this sample, the clone carrying this TCR beta chain turned up many times. Trimming took 11 bases from V and 6 from J, leaving 20 bases between them. CDR3 size: 13 residues. Germline CDR1 MNHNY, CDR2 SVGAGI (reference sequence). Time point described: patch test 3, about 24 weeks after DPC sensitization. Regarding treatment: therapeutic diphenylcyclopropenone sensitization with weekly scalp DPC. Each CDR3 protein gets one entry after TCRdb re-called the RACE reads with MiXCR. The sample yields 95,000 to 150,000 distinct CDR3 sequences, about 11% seen once. These data come from a study of human T cells and chemical hapten exposure.

Sequences were derived from whole blood, sampled in connection with sensitization to the hapten diphenylcyclopropenone (DPC). The chain recombines TRBV6-6 with TRBJ2-7; D is perhaps TRBD2 (6 bases). The clonotype comes from a woman aged 45-65 years with alopecia areata. Some clones in this sample may be carry-over from other donors' samples. CDR3: CASFLVWGGEQYF. DNA of the CDR3: TGTGCCTCTTTCCTCGTTTGGGGAGGCGAGCAGTACTTC.